Below, 20 T cell receptor beta chains from the same sample are listed, as sequenced in a study of monozygotic twins with cystic fibrosis. The assay was immunoSEQ multiplex PCR, and TCRdb's table has in-frame clones only and misses some. The data contain about 25,000 clones, approximately 90% of them singletons. The specimen was blood. These receptors all stem from a girl aged 2-10 years with cystic fibrosis.

The chain uses TRBV5-4 and TRBJ1-1; D ambiguous. The CDR3 length is 16 residues. Between the trimmed V and J ends, which lost 3 bases and 3 bases, there was a span of 18 bases. From germline, CDR1 is SGHNT and CDR2 YYREEE (reference sequence). In DNA form, the CDR3 reads TGTGCCAGCAGCTCTAACCCTACGGGGATTTACACTGAAGCTTTCTTT. Its protein is CASSSNPTGIYTEAFF. Combining the CDR3 with reference TRBV5-4 and TRBJ1-1 gives the whole variable domain ETGVTQSPTHLIKTRGQQVTLRCSSQSGHNTVSWYQQALGQGPQFIFQYYREEENGRGNFPPRFSGLQFPNYSSELNVNALELDDSALYLCASSSNPTGIYTEAFFGQGTRLTVV.

This clone was found once. This rearrangement joins TRBV27 to TRBJ2-1; tentatively, D is TRBD1 (6 bases). Per germline, CDR1 MNHEY and CDR2 SMNVEV (reference sequence). Trimming took 6 bases from V and 3 from J, leaving 15 bases between them. CDR3 length: 15 residues. DNA for the CDR3: TGTGCCAGCAGCCCCGGGACAACCTTCTACAATGAGCAGTTCTTC. Its translation: CASSPGTTFYNEQFF.

The chain has TRBV6-1 and TRBJ2-1, with D tentatively TRBD1 or TRBD2 (7 bases each). This CDR3 has 16 amino acids. With 2 bases removed from V and 7 bases from J, the gap between germline ends came to 18 bases. CDR1 is MNHNS, CDR2 SASEGT, per germline. The chain's CDR3 is CASSEWEGAFLNEQFF. For the CDR3, the DNA is TGTGCCAGCAGTGAATGGGAGGGGGCGTTCTTGAATGAGCAGTTCTTC.

This clone was detected once. Written as DNA, the CDR3 is TGCGCCAGCAGGCGACTAGCGGGGGGGACGAACACCGGGGAGCTGTTTTTT. This sequence encodes CASRRLAGGTNTGELFF. This chain uses TRBV4-1 with TRBJ2-2; the match to TRBD2 covers 14 bases. This CDR3 has 17 amino acids. The V gene end was trimmed by 6 bases and the J gene end by 0 bases; junction bases not matched to a gene: 3. Germline lookup yields CDR1 MGHRA and CDR2 YSYEKL.

The rearrangement links TRBV5-1 to TRBJ2-3; 8 bases match TRBD2. CDR3 length equals 14 residues. Germline V gene data show CDR1 as SGHRS and CDR2 as YFSETQ. V was pared by 6 bases and J by 3 bases, with 6 bases of the junction left unmatched. The CDR3 here is CASIGGGRTDTQYF. For the CDR3, the DNA is TGCGCCAGCATCGGCGGGGGGAGGACAGATACGCAGTATTTT.

V usage is TRBV7-2 and J usage is TRBJ1-1; D remains unclear. Trimming left V 2 bases short and J 8 bases short, with 6 bases between. The CDR3 extends over 11 amino acids. Germline V CDR1 and CDR2: SGHTA, FQGNSA. In DNA, the CDR3 is TGTGCCAGCAGCTTAAAGACCGAAGCTTTCTTT. Encoded protein: CASSLKTEAFF.

The chain has TRBV19 and TRBJ1-1; no clear D. Between the trimmed V and J ends, which lost 4 bases and 0 bases, there was a span of 12 bases. CDR1 LNHDA and CDR2 SQIVND come from the germline V gene (reference sequence). The CDR3 is 15 residues long. This chain's CDR3 is CASSTQMAMNTEAFF. In nucleotides, the CDR3 is TGTGCCAGTAGTACCCAGATGGCCATGAACACTGAAGCTTTCTTT.

The chain employs TRBV27 and TRBJ2-1, with 10 positions matching TRBD1. The germline CDR1 and CDR2 sequences are MNHEY and SMNVEV (reference sequence). The CDR3 sequence is 17 residues long. V gave up 6 bases and J gave up 5 bases; unmatched junction bases: 13. The CDR3 reads CASRRLPGTGVDNEQFF. CDR3 DNA sequence: TGTGCCAGCAGACGCCTACCCGGGACAGGGGTGGACAATGAGCAGTTCTTC.

This chain joins TRBV18 and TRBJ2-5; 11 bases are shared with TRBD1. Trimming removed 5 bases from V and 4 bases from J; junction bases left unmatched: 12. This CDR3 is built from 17 residues. Germline V gives CDR1 KGHSH, CDR2 LQKENI. DNA of the CDR3: TGTGCCAGCTCAGGATTGTGGTCGGGACAGGGGGGAGAGACCCAGTACTTC. Translation gives CASSGLWSGQGGETQYF.

The chain employs TRBV6-5 and TRBJ2-1; weak D call: TRBD1 (6 bases). Germline CDR1 and CDR2: MNHEY and SVGAGI. The germline V and J ends were trimmed by 6 bases and 5 bases, with 14 bases remaining between them. CDR3 length: 14 residues. The CDR3 sequence: CASRSPGHHNEQFF. The CDR3 coding sequence is TGTGCCAGCAGGTCACCGGGACATCACAATGAGCAGTTCTTC.

The chain combines TRBV12-2 with TRBJ1-3. TRBV12-2 is a listed pseudogene. The CDR3 loop spans 15 amino acids. The CDR3 coding sequence is TGTGCAAGTCGCTTAGCAGTCCCCTCTGGAAACACCATATATTTT. It is translated as CASRLAVPSGNTIYF.

The V and J genes are TRBV15 and TRBJ2-5; D may match TRBD1 or TRBD2 (5 bases each). CDR1 LNHNV and CDR2 YYDKDF come from the germline V gene (reference sequence). The CDR3 has 13 amino acids. Trimming removed 5 bases from V and 1 base from J, with 8 bases in between. DNA of the CDR3: TGTGCCACCAGCCGGGACCTCCAAGAGACCCAGTACTTC. Its translation: CATSRDLQETQYF.

This clone was seen only once. The CDR3 is CASSPPDSSDTQYF. CDR3 DNA: TGCGCCAGCAGTCCCCCGGACAGTTCAGATACGCAGTATTTT. The chain combines TRBV23-1 with TRBJ2-3, with D perhaps matching TRBD1 (6 bases). TRBV23-1 is recorded as an ORF, its role being uncertain. This CDR3 is 14 amino acids long. The V end lost 4 bases, the J end lost 4 bases, and 12 bases lay between the germline ends.

The J gene is TRBJ1-2, the V gene TRBV7-9; 8 bases map to TRBD1. The CDR3 spans 14 residues. V lost 3 bases and J lost 5; bases outside the gene matches: 5. Germline loops: CDR1 SEHNR, CDR2 FQNEAQ (reference sequence). CDR3 sequence (DNA): TGTGCCAGCAGCTTTTCCGGGACAGGTTATGGCTACACCTTC. The encoded protein is CASSFSGTGYGYTF.

The sample holds a few counts of this clone. The genes are TRBV18 and TRBJ1-2; weak D call: TRBD1 (6 bases). The CDR3 is made up of 12 amino acids. The germline CDR1 and CDR2 sequences are KGHSH and LQKENI. V was clipped by 5 bases and J by 8 bases, with 12 bases between them. CDR3 sequence reads: CASSEYREGYTF. CDR3 in DNA: TGTGCCAGCTCAGAATACAGGGAAGGCTACACCTTC.

The gene calls are TRBV13 and TRBJ2-7; 8 bases line up with TRBD1. With V trimmed by 8 bases and J by 1 base, 4 bases remained unmatched. CDR3 length equals 13 residues. Germline loops: CDR1 PRHDT, CDR2 FYEKMQ (reference sequence). CDR3 region: CASGQGTSYEQYF. The CDR3 nucleotides read TGTGCCAGCGGACAGGGAACTTCCTACGAGCAGTACTTC.

J is TRBJ2-1 and V is TRBV7-9; 7 bases are shared with TRBD1. The V segment lost 5 bases and the J segment 4 bases; nucleotides outside the gene matches: 14. This CDR3 spans 17 amino acids. The germline gives CDR1 SEHNR, CDR2 FQNEAQ (reference sequence). CDR3 sequence reads: CASSIGAGGTAYNEQFF. In DNA form, the CDR3 reads TGTGCCAGCAGCATTGGGGCTGGTGGGACAGCTTACAATGAGCAGTTCTTC.

The genes are TRBV4-1 and TRBJ2-1; the D is unclear. The V end lost 2 bases, the J end lost 8 bases, and 13 bases lay between the germline ends. The CDR3 covers 14 residues. The V gene's germline CDR1 is MGHRA and CDR2 YSYEKL. Written as DNA, the CDR3 is TGCGCCAGCAGCCAACACCCCCGTAGGGATGAGCAGTTCTTC. Its translation is CASSQHPRRDEQFF.

The chain recombines TRBV6-5 with TRBJ1-6, with 9 bases aligning to TRBD1. Trimming took 2 bases from V and 14 from J; bases not matched to a gene: 10. This CDR3 has 15 amino acids. The germline V gene encodes CDR1 MNHEY and CDR2 SVGAGI. CDR3 loop: CASSYQQGALLTLHF. CDR3 nucleotide sequence: TGTGCCAGCAGTTACCAACAGGGGGCCCTTCTAACCCTCCACTTT.

This chain connects TRBV11-2 to TRBJ2-7; 9 nucleotides match TRBD2. The CDR3 covers 17 residues. The germline V gene encodes CDR1 SGHAT and CDR2 FQNNGV. Trimming removed 1 base from V and 0 bases from J; junction bases left unmatched: 7. The CDR3: CASSLGSWRGGSYEQYF. Here the CDR3 DNA reads TGTGCCAGCAGCTTAGGTTCCTGGCGGGGGGGCTCCTACGAGCAGTACTTC. Complete variable domain (other parts from reference TRBV11-2 and TRBJ2-7): EAGVAQSPRYKIIEKRQSVAFWCNPISGHATLYWYQQILGQGPKLLIQFQNNGVVDDSQLPKDRFSAERLKGVDSTLKIQPAKLEDSAVYLCASSLGSWRGGSYEQYFGPGTRLTVT.